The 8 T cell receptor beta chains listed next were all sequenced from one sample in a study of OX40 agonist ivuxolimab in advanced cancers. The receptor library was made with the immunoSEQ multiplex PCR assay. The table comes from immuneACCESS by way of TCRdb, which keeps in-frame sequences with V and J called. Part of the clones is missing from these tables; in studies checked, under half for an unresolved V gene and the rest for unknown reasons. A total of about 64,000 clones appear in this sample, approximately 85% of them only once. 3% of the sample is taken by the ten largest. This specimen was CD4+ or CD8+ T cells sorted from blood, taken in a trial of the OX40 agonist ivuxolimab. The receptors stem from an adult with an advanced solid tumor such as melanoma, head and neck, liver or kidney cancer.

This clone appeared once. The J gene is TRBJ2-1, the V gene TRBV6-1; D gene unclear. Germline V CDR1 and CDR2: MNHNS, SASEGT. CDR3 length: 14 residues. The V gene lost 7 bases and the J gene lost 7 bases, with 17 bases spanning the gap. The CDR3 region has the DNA TGTGCCAGCAAGAATCAACTACTTACAAATGAGCAGTTCTTC. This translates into CASKNQLLTNEQFF.

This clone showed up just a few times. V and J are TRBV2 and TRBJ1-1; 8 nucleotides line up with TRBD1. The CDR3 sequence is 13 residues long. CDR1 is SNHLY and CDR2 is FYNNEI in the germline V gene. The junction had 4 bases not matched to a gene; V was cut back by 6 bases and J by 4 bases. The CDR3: CASRTDRVTEAFF. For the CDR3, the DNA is TGTGCCAGCAGGACGGACAGGGTCACTGAAGCTTTCTTT.

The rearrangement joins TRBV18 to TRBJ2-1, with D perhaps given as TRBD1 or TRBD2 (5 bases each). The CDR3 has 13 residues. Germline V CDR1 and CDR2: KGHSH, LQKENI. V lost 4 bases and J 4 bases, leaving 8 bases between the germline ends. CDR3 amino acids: CASSLGEYNEQFF. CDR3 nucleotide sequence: TGTGCCAGCTCACTGGGGGAGTACAATGAGCAGTTCTTC. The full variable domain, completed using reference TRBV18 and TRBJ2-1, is NAGVMQNPRHLVRRRGQEARLRCSPMKGHSHVYWYRQLPEEGLKFMVYLQKENIIDESGMPKERFSAEFPKEGPSILRIQQVVRGDSAAYFCASSLGEYNEQFFGPGTRLTVL.

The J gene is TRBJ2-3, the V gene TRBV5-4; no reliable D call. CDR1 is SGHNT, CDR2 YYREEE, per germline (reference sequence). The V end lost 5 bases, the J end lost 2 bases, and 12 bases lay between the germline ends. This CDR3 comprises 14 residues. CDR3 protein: CASRVDLTTDTQYF. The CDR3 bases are TGTGCCAGCAGAGTGGACCTCACCACAGATACGCAGTATTTT.

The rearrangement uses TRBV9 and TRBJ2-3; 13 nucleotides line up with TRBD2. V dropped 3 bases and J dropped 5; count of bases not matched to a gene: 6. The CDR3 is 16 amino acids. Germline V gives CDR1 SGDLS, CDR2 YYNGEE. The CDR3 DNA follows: TGTGCCAGCAGCGCTTCACTAGCGGGGGGGCAAGATACGCAGTATTTT. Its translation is CASSASLAGGQDTQYF.

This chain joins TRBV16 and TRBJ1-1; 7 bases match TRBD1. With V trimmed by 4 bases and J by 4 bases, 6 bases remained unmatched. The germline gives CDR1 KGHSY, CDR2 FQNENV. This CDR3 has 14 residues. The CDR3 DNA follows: TGTGCCAGCAGCCCTGGACAGGCTAGCACTGAAGCTTTCTTT. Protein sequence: CASSPGQASTEAFF. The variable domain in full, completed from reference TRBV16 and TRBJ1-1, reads GEEVAQTPKHLVRGEGQKAKLYCAPIKGHSYVFWYQQVLKNEFKFLISFQNENVFDETGMPKERFSAKCLPNSPCSLEIQATKLEDSAVYFCASSPGQASTEAFFGQGTRLTVV.

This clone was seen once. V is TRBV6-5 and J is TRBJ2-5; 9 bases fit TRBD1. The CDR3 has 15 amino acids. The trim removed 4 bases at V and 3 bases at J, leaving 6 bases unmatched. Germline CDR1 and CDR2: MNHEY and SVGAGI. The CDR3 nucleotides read TGTGCCAGCAGTTCGCGCGACAGGGGGGAAGAGACCCAGTACTTC. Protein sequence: CASSSRDRGEETQYF.

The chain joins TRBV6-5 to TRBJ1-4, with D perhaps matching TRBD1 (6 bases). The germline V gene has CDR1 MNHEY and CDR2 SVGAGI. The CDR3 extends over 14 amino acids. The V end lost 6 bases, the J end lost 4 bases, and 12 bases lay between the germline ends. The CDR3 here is CASRGDNFNEKLFF. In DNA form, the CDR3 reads TGTGCCAGCAGAGGGGACAACTTTAATGAAAAACTGTTTTTT.